This T cell receptor beta chain appears in the sequencing data of a study of tumor-infiltrating lymphocytes in primary liver carcinoma. The CDR3 runs to 15 residues. Germline-derived CDR1 and CDR2 are SQVTM and ANQGSEA. From 400 to 500 ng total RNA, TCR beta cDNA was generated with a primer in the constant region. What produced the TCR beta libraries was three nested multiplex PCR rounds using slightly modified ARM-PCR. Rounds one and two of PCR, each of roughly 10 cycles, were primed with TRBV1-TRBV30 forward primers and a C-beta reverse primer. Each CDR3 protein is one row after TCRdb ran MiXCR on the multiplex PCR reads. Of nearly 45,000 distinct CDR3 sequences in the sample, 73% were seen once. Concerning this clonotype: At one end the junction does not follow the germline gene, possibly because of a read error.

Unsorted bulk tissue (roughly 20-31 mg) underwent RNA and DNA co-extraction. The receptor comes from a man aged 40-55 years with primary liver carcinoma and hepatitis B virus infection. This sequence joins TRBV29-1 and TRBJ2-2, with 9 bases fitting TRBD2. Sequences were obtained from liver tumor tissue from sampling region 2. As to subset: tumor region T2, inferior pole. CDR3 nucleotides: TGCAGCGTTGGGACTAGCGCGGAGAACACCGGGGAACTGTCTTTT. It is translated as CSVGTSAENTGELSF.